What follows are 10 T cell receptor beta chains derived from one specimen sequenced in a study of T-cell reconstitution after alpha-beta-depleted transplantation in children. Unique molecular identifiers were incorporated when the TCRbeta library was constructed. One entry per CDR3 protein, called by TCRdb with MiXCR from the PCR reads. The repertoire consists of fewer than 550,000 distinct CDR3 sequences, with roughly 10% occurring once and the leading ten covering 14%. Source: PBMCs, mostly from graft donor cells, taken 180 days after TCRalphabeta/CD19-depleted stem cell transplant. These receptors were taken from a female patient aged 2 to 10 who had a stem cell transplant for aplastic anemia, so the T cells may come from the graft donor.

The rearrangement joins TRBV12-3 or TRBV12-4 to TRBJ2-7; D not certain. V was shortened by 0 bases and J by 0 bases, with 3 bases between the two germline ends. The CDR3 contains 13 residues. The CDR3 is CASSLASSYEQYV. In DNA form, the CDR3 reads TGTGCCAGCAGTTTAGCCAGCTCCTACGAGCAGTACGTC.

The V gene is TRBV27, the J gene TRBJ2-5, with TRBD2 matching over 8 bases. The germline V gene encodes CDR1 MNHEY and CDR2 SMNVEV (reference sequence). The J segment lost 2 bases and the V segment lost 7 bases, leaving 6 bases of the junction unmatched. The CDR3 is made up of 14 amino acids. The CDR3 loop is CASKSSGQQETQYF. CDR3 DNA: TGTGCCAGCAAGTCTAGCGGGCAGCAAGAGACCCAGTACTTC.

In nucleotides, the CDR3 is TGCAGTGCTAGAAGGGCAGGGAGGGAAGGCTACACCTTC. Its protein product is CSARRAGREGYTF. The chain employs TRBV20-1 and TRBJ1-2; TRBD1 might be the D (5 bases). This CDR3 has 13 amino acids. CDR1 DFQATT and CDR2 SNEGSKA come from the germline V gene (reference sequence). V was clipped by 2 bases and J by 8 bases, with 15 bases between them.

A few counts support this clonotype. The chain uses TRBV9 and TRBJ1-6, with 7 bases fitting TRBD1. This CDR3 spans 15 amino acids. Germline V CDR1 and CDR2: SGDLS, YYNGEE. V shed 3 bases and J 3 bases; nucleotides not matched to a gene: 3. CDR3 nucleotides: TGTGCCAGCAGCGCGACAGGGTTCTATAATTCACCCCTCCACTTT. It specifies CASSATGFYNSPLHF.

This clonotype was recorded at least ten times. The gene calls are TRBV20-1 and TRBJ2-1, with 10 bases fitting TRBD2. Per the germline V gene, CDR1 is DFQATT and CDR2 is SNEGSKA (reference sequence). CDR3 length equals 15 residues. With V trimmed by 1 base and J by 4 bases, 4 bases remained unmatched. The CDR3 sequence: CSARVGAGGYNEQFF. CDR3 coding DNA: TGCAGTGCTAGAGTTGGAGCGGGGGGGTACAATGAGCAGTTCTTC.

In its sample, this clonotype was seen a few times. This chain connects TRBV7-9 to TRBJ2-5, with D possibly TRBD1 on 6 matching bases. The CDR3 is 14 residues long. Per the germline V gene, CDR1 is SEHNR and CDR2 is FQNEAQ (reference sequence). V was pared by 8 bases and J by 1 base, with 14 bases between. The CDR3: CASRAGTSQETQYF. CDR3 DNA sequence: TGTGCCAGCCGCGCCGGGACAAGCCAAGAGACCCAGTACTTC. Full variable domain (missing parts from reference TRBV7-9 and TRBJ2-5): DTGVSQNPRHKITKRGQNVTFRCDPISEHNRLYWYRQTLGQGPEFLTYFQNEAQLEKSRLLSDRFSAERPKGSFSTLEIQRTEQGDSAMYLCASRAGTSQETQYFGPGTRLLVL.

This clonotype was detected a few times. The V call is TRBV11-3, the J call TRBJ2-2; TRBD2 agrees at 11 bases. J gave up 7 bases and V 5 bases, and 9 bases lay outside the gene matches. Per the germline V gene, CDR1 is SGHNT and CDR2 is YENEEA. The CDR3 contains 16 residues. CDR3 bases: TGTGCCAGCAGCCTTACTAGCGGGAGAATCTTCGGGGAGCTGTTTTTT. Translating it yields CASSLTSGRIFGELFF.

The chain is built from TRBV4-1 and TRBJ2-3; D ambiguous. Germline V gene data show CDR1 as MGHRA and CDR2 as YSYEKL. The CDR3 totals 14 residues. The V end was cut by 0 bases, the J end by 7 bases, with 11 bases between. This chain's CDR3 is CASSQDLDLHTQYF. Here the CDR3 DNA reads TGCGCCAGCAGCCAAGATCTAGACTTGCATACGCAGTATTTT.

This clonotype was picked up a small number of times. CDR3 DNA sequence: TGTGCCAGCAGCTTAGGACTTGGTCGGACAGAAGAGACCCAGTACTTC. This codes for CASSLGLGRTEETQYF. This rearrangement joins TRBV7-9 to TRBJ2-5, with a possible D match to TRBD1 (6 bases). Germline values: CDR1 SEHNR, CDR2 FQNEAQ (reference sequence). The CDR3 loop spans 16 amino acids. With 1 base removed from V and 3 bases from J, the gap between germline ends came to 15 bases.

This clonotype was counted between two and nine times. V usage is TRBV20-1 and J usage is TRBJ2-3; no clear D. Germline CDR1 reads DFQATT; CDR2 reads SNEGSKA (reference sequence). This CDR3 has 12 residues. Trimming took off 4 bases at V and 0 bases at J, with 5 bases between the two ends. CDR3 sequence reads: CSAKTSTDTQYF. The CDR3 region has the DNA TGCAGTGCTAAGACTAGCACAGATACGCAGTATTTT.